These 6 T cell receptor beta chains originate from one sample sequenced in a study of vaccination effects on CD4 cells after COVID-19. Profiled with immunoSEQ multiplex PCR; TCRdb holds only in-frame clones, not every one. The sample lists 60,000 to 65,000 clones; around 75% were seen once. Their specific antigens are unknown. Pools of viral peptides were used by the ViraFEST assay to expand antigen-specific CD4+ T cells ahead of sequencing. Culture lasted over 9 days before CD4+ T cell isolation. People in the vaccine group had not been infected with SARS-CoV-2 before, and their nucleocapsid antibodies were negative. This specimen was CD4+ T cells from PBMCs cultured with HCoV-OC43 spike peptides, taken before COVID-19 vaccination. Subset defined: HCoV-OC43 spike overlapping peptide pool stimulation. The receptor source for this set is a human donor who received a COVID-19 vaccine.

The chain uses TRBV6-2 or TRBV6-3 and TRBJ2-2, with unresolved D. CDR1 is MNHEY, CDR2 SVGEGT, per germline. The V end was cut by 2 bases, the J end by 3 bases, with 10 bases between. The CDR3 runs 15 residues. The CDR3 loop is CASSYTTTDTGELFF. The CDR3, as DNA: TGTGCCAGCAGTTACACTACGACGGACACCGGGGAGCTGTTTTTT.

The chain couples TRBV3-1 (or the pseudogene TRBV3-2) to TRBJ2-1, with a weak D call TRBD2 (5 bases). This CDR3 contains 11 residues. CDR1 LGHDT and CDR2 YNNKEL come from the germline V gene (reference sequence). V lost 1 base and J lost 13, with 8 bases in between. The CDR3: CASSQGGRQFF. The CDR3 DNA reads as TGTGCCAGCAGCCAAGGCGGGCGACAGTTCTTC.

This clone has more than one count but fewer than ten. This sequence joins TRBV4-1 and TRBJ1-6; weak D call: TRBD1 (5 bases). The CDR3 extends over 15 amino acids. Trimming took 3 bases from V and 7 from J, leaving 13 bases between them. Germline values: CDR1 MGHRA, CDR2 YSYEKL. The CDR3 sequence: CASSQGQGKNSPLHF. CDR3 sequence (DNA): TGCGCCAGCAGCCAGGGGCAGGGAAAGAATTCACCCCTCCACTTT.

This sequence joins TRBV19 and TRBJ1-4; TRBD1 aligns across 10 bases. Trimming removed 6 bases from V and 4 bases from J; junction bases left unmatched: 8. Germline V gene sequence: CDR1 LNHDA, CDR2 SQIVND (reference sequence). This CDR3 is 16 amino acids long. Written as DNA, the CDR3 is TGTGCCAGTAGCGATGACAGGGGGCGAAGTAATGAAAAACTGTTTTTT. It specifies CASSDDRGRSNEKLFF.

The chain employs TRBV11-3 and TRBJ1-3; the D is unclear. The CDR3 runs 13 residues. Trimming shortened V by 1 base and J by 3 bases, and 4 bases separated the two germline ends. CDR1 SGHNT and CDR2 YENEEA come from the germline V gene. The CDR3 DNA reads as TGTGCCAGCAGCTTAGCCGTTGGAAACACCATATATTTT. It codes for CASSLAVGNTIYF.

This clone was observed once. This rearrangement joins TRBV5-1 to TRBJ2-2; TRBD1 is a possible D gene (6 bases). Germline CDR1 SGHRS, CDR2 YFSETQ. This CDR3 spans 15 amino acids. The V gene lost 2 bases and the J gene lost 2 bases, with 10 bases spanning the gap. Here the CDR3 DNA reads TGCGCCAGCAGCTTCGGGACACTTAACACCGGGGAGCTGTTTTTT. Encoded protein: CASSFGTLNTGELFF. Drawing the rest from reference TRBV5-1 and TRBJ2-2, the complete variable domain is KAGVTQTPRYLIKTRGQQVTLSCSPISGHRSVSWYQQTPGQGLQFLFEYFSETQRNKGNFPGRFSGRQFSNSRSEMNVSTLELGDSALYLCASSFGTLNTGELFFGEGSRLTVL.